Below are 15 T cell receptor beta chains sequenced from a single sample in a study of T-cell reconstitution after alpha-beta-depleted transplantation in children. Unique molecular identifiers were used to barcode this TCRbeta library. Each CDR3 protein gets one entry after TCRdb re-called the PCR reads with MiXCR. The repertoire holds roughly 590,000 distinct CDR3 sequences, around 16% seen once, with about 1.1% in the top ten. The sample here was PBMCs from the stem cell graft donor, taken from the stem cell graft. The receptors derive from a human donor who donated a stem cell graft to a child with acute myeloid leukemia.

A few counts support this clonotype. The rearrangement uses TRBV4-3 and TRBJ1-1, with a possible D match to TRBD1 (6 bases). CDR3 length: 15 amino acids. The ends were cut back, 0 bases at V and 6 bases at J, with 14 bases in the middle. Per the germline V gene, CDR1 is LGHNA and CDR2 is YSLEER. As DNA, the CDR3 is TGCGCCAGCAGCCAAGATACAGGGTATTCGGCTGAAGCTTTCTTT. Amino acid sequence: CASSQDTGYSAEAFF.

This clonotype was seen at least ten times. This rearrangement joins TRBV15 to TRBJ1-3; D ambiguous. CDR3 length equals 16 residues. The germline gives CDR1 LNHNV, CDR2 YYDKDF (reference sequence). V was shortened by 0 bases and J by 7 bases, with 16 bases between the two germline ends. CDR3 in DNA: TGTGCCACCAGCAGAGATCAGGTCTCGCCCCTGAACACCATATATTTT. This translates into CATSRDQVSPLNTIYF. Looking up the rest from reference TRBV15 and TRBJ1-3 gives the full variable domain: DAMVIQNPRYQVTQFGKPVTLSCSQTLNHNVMYWYQQKSSQAPKLLFHYYDKDFNNEADTPDNFQSRRPNTSFCFLDIRSPGLGDTAMYLCATSRDQVSPLNTIYFGEGSWLTVV.

This clonotype has more than one count but fewer than ten. V usage is TRBV6-1 and J usage is TRBJ1-5; perhaps TRBD1 as D (6 bases). Trimming removed 4 bases at V and 6 bases at J, with 13 bases between. The CDR3 length is 14 residues. The germline V gene has CDR1 MNHNS and CDR2 SASEGT. CDR3 sequence: CASSGKGGGQPQHF. The CDR3 bases are TGTGCCAGCAGTGGAAAGGGGGGGGGTCAGCCCCAGCATTTT.

The chain recombines TRBV27 with TRBJ2-5, with a weak D call TRBD1 (6 bases). Trimming removed 2 bases from V and 1 base from J, with 17 bases in between. CDR1 and CDR2 from the germline V gene are MNHEY and SMNVEV (reference sequence). CDR3 length: 17 amino acids. CDR3 nucleotides: TGTGCCAGCAGTTTAGTAAGGGCAGGGGACCCCCAAGAGACCCAGTACTTC. This translates into CASSLVRAGDPQETQYF.

The chain carries TRBV9 and TRBJ1-1; D call uncertain. Germline V lookup: CDR1 SGDLS, CDR2 YYNGEE. The CDR3 covers 13 residues. Trimming shortened V by 1 base and J by 8 bases, and 12 bases separated the two germline ends. The CDR3 is CASSVFESIEAFF. DNA of the CDR3: TGTGCCAGCAGCGTATTTGAGTCGATCGAAGCTTTCTTT. The full variable domain, in which reference TRBV9 and TRBJ1-1 provide the parts outside the CDR3, is DSGVTQTPKHLITATGQRVTLRCSPRSGDLSVYWYQQSLDQGLQFLIQYYNGEERAKGNILERFSAQQFPDLHSELNLSSLELGDSALYFCASSVFESIEAFFGQGTRLTVV.

This clonotype has ten or more counts. The chain combines TRBV6-1 with TRBJ2-7; D unresolved. Trimming shortened V by 7 bases and J by 5 bases, and 18 bases separated the two germline ends. CDR1 is MNHNS and CDR2 is SASEGT in the germline V gene. The CDR3 has 14 amino acids. The CDR3 DNA reads TGTGCCAGCAAAGTAGGGCTGGCCACACACGAGCAGTACTTC. Protein product: CASKVGLATHEQYF.

This clonotype showed up just a few times. The chain joins TRBV20-1 to TRBJ1-6; D perhaps matches TRBD1 (6 bases). CDR3 length: 14 amino acids. CDR1 is DFQATT and CDR2 is SNEGSKA in the germline V gene (reference sequence). Trimming removed 3 bases at V and 7 bases at J, with 13 bases between. The CDR3 protein is CSASEGQKNSPLHF. CDR3 bases: TGCAGTGCTAGCGAGGGACAAAAGAATTCACCCCTCCACTTT.

V and J are TRBV18 and TRBJ2-7; 8 bases are a match to TRBD1. J gave up 2 bases and V 6 bases, and 3 bases lay outside the gene matches. Germline V CDR1 and CDR2: KGHSH, LQKENI. The CDR3 has 13 amino acids. CDR3 bases: TGTGCCAGCTCGCCGACAGGGGCCTACGAGCAGTACGTC. Amino acid sequence: CASSPTGAYEQYV.

The V gene is TRBV18, the J gene TRBJ2-6, with D perhaps TRBD1 (6 bases). CDR1 and CDR2 from the germline V gene are KGHSH and LQKENI. V was trimmed by 4 bases and J by 0 bases, leaving 16 bases between them. This CDR3 contains 18 residues. CDR3 in amino acids: CASSQDLGGSSGANVLTF. In nucleotides, the CDR3 is TGTGCCAGCTCACAGGACCTAGGGGGATCCTCTGGGGCCAACGTCCTGACTTTC.

This clonotype was counted ten times or more. The V gene is TRBV9, the J gene TRBJ2-7; D could derive from TRBD1 or TRBD2 (5 bases each). This CDR3 has 15 amino acids. The V and J ends lost 3 bases and 1 base respectively, with 14 bases between them. Germline CDR1 SGDLS, CDR2 YYNGEE. CDR3 region: CASSEGTGPSYEQYF. The CDR3 DNA reads TGTGCCAGCAGCGAAGGGACGGGTCCATCCTACGAGCAGTACTTC.

The V call is TRBV27, the J call TRBJ1-5; no definite D call. Per the germline V gene, CDR1 is MNHEY and CDR2 is SMNVEV (reference sequence). V lost 10 bases and J 5 bases, leaving 9 bases between the germline ends. The CDR3 totals 11 residues. CDR3: CATRRDQPQHF. The DNA for the CDR3 is TGTGCCACCCGGCGAGATCAGCCCCAGCATTTT.

The chain combines TRBV6-6 with TRBJ2-5; D unresolved. Germline loops: CDR1 MNHNY, CDR2 SVGAGI (reference sequence). Trimming stripped 2 bases from V and 5 bases from J, with 9 bases between. This CDR3 has 13 residues. Written as DNA, the CDR3 is TGTGCCAGCAGTTACGGGCGTGGGGAGACCCAGTACTTC. This translates into CASSYGRGETQYF.

The chain has TRBV12-3 or TRBV12-4 and TRBJ1-1; TRBD1 aligns across 10 bases. This CDR3 is built from 16 residues. Trimming at V came to 6 bases and at J to 4 bases, leaving 11 bases not matched to a gene. CDR3 coding DNA: TGTGCCAGCAGACTGGGACAGGGGAGGTTAGGCACTGAAGCTTTCTTT. Its protein product is CASRLGQGRLGTEAFF.

The V and J genes are TRBV6-1 and TRBJ1-2, with 9 bases identical to TRBD1. The CDR3 length is 14 residues. Germline V gene lookup returns CDR1 MNHNS and CDR2 SASEGT. After removal of 5 bases from V and 8 bases from J, the junction contained 9 bases not matched to a gene. The CDR3 DNA follows: TGTGCCAGCAGTCGCCGGGACAGGGCTAGGGGCTACACCTTC. Amino acids: CASSRRDRARGYTF.

At least ten counts were recorded for this clonotype. J is TRBJ2-2 and V is TRBV4-3, with a weak D call TRBD1 (6 bases). V shed 4 bases and J shed 7 bases, with 16 bases lying between them. Germline V gene lookup returns CDR1 LGHNA and CDR2 YSLEER. This CDR3 contains 15 residues. CDR3 protein: CASSRTRQVLGELFF. The CDR3 nucleotides read TGCGCCAGCAGCCGGACACGACAGGTCCTCGGGGAGCTGTTTTTT.